This T cell receptor beta chain appears in the sequencing data of a study of cytomegalovirus exposure and HLA in healthy donors. The PCR used 60 Vbeta and 13 Jbeta primers. Here immunoSEQ multiplex PCR was the method, and the copy in TCRdb shows in-frame clones only, minus some. The table lists more than 110,000 clones, more than 70% of them singletons. With respect to this clone: Its antigen is undetermined.

Overall study results and limits: Further analysis, carried out later, found HLA-associated TCR beta chains more clonally expanded than equally common other chains.

V was pared by 1 base and J by 3 bases, with 2 bases of the junction left unmatched. CDR1 SGHRS and CDR2 YFSETQ come from the germline V gene. The CDR3 sequence is 14 residues long. Sequenced material: PBMCs. The rearrangement uses TRBV5-1 and TRBJ1-1; TRBD1 matches at 8 bases. The sequence came from a woman aged 50 to 65 in good health and CMV-seronegative. CDR3 bases: TGCGCCAGCAGCTTGACAGGGGGAGACACTGAAGCTTTCTTT. Amino acids: CASSLTGGDTEAFF.